This TCR beta chain is from a study of shared clonotypes between healthy human individuals. Genomic DNA per cell subset filled all wells of several immunoSEQ plates. TCRdb's copy holds only in-frame clones and misses some; the assay was immunoSEQ multiplex PCR. The data show about 480,000 clones, about 75% seen once. This clone was detected a few times. The CDR3 consists of 14 residues. CDR1 and CDR2 from the germline V gene are SGHRS and YFSETQ. Losses at the gene ends were 1 base for V and 5 bases for J; bases not matched to a gene: 6. HIV-negative, healthy adults without recent acute infections or vaccinations were the donors.

Sample: PBMCs. The sequence came from a woman aged 40 to 55 in good health. Some clones in this sample may be carry-over from other donors' samples. This sequence joins TRBV5-1 and TRBJ2-7; TRBD2 agrees at 7 bases. As DNA, the CDR3 is TGCGCCAGCAGCTTGATGGGGCGGGAGAACGAGCAGTACTTC. Translated: CASSLMGRENEQYF.